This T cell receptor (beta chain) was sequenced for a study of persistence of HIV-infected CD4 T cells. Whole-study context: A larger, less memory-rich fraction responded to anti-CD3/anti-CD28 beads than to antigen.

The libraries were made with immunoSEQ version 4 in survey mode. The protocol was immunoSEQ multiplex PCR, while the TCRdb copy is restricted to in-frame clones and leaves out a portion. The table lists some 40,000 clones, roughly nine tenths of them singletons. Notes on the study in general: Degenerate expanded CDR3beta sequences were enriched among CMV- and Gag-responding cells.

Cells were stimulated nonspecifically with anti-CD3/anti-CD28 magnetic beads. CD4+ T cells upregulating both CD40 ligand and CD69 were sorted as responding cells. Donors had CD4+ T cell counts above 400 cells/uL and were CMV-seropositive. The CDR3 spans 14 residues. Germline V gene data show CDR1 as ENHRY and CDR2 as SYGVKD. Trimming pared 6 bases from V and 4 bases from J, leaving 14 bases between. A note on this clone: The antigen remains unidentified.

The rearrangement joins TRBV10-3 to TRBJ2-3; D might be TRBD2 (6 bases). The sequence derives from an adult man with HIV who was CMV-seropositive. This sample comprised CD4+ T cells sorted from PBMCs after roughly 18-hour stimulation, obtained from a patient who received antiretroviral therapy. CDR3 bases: TGTGCCATCAGGGGCGGGGACGGGTCAGATACGCAGTATTTT. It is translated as CAIRGGDGSDTQYF.